This TCR beta chain was sequenced for a study of blood T cells in healthy people across ages. A second about 7 to 12 cycle PCR used barcoded and J-beta primers. From the 5' RACE reads, TCRdb called clonotypes with MiXCR, one entry per CDR3 protein. The repertoire includes about 970,000 distinct CDR3 sequences, just over 50% of them detected once, and about a fifth sits in the top ten. Around 10 milliliters of peripheral blood were drawn from each donor. Germline values: CDR1 MDHEN, CDR2 SYDVKM. Trimming cost V 6 bases and J 11 bases, with 17 bases left between them. This CDR3 contains 14 residues. This clonotype was sampled from a woman between 55 and 75 years old in good health. The chain carries TRBV28 and TRBJ1-6, with D perhaps TRBD1 (5 bases). The source material was blood. The CDR3 DNA is TGTGCCAGCAGAGGAGGGCAGGGATATGCACCCCTCCACTTT. Translation gives CASRGGQGYAPLHF.